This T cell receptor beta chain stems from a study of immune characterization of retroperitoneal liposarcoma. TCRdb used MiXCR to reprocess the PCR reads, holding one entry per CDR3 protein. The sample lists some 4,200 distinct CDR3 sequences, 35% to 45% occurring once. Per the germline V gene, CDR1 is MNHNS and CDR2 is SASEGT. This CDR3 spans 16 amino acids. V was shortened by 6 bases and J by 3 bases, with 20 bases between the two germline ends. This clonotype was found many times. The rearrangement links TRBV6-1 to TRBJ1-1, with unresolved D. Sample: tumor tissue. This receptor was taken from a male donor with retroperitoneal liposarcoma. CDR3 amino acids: CASRLHEATGDTEAFF. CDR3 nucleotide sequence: TGTGCCAGCAGGCTCCATGAGGCTACTGGGGACACTGAAGCTTTCTTT.